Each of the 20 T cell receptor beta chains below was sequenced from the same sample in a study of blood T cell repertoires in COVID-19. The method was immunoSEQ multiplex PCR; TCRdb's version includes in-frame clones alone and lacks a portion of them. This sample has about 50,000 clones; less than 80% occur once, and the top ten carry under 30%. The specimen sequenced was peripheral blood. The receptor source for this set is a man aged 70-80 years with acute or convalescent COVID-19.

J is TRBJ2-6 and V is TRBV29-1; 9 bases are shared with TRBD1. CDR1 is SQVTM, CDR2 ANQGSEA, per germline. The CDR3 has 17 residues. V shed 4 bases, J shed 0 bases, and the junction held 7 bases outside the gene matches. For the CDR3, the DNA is TGCAGCGTTGGGTGGGACAGGGACCCCTCTGGGGCCAACGTCCTGACTTTC. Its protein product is CSVGWDRDPSGANVLTF. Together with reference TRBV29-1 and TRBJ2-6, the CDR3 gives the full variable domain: SAVISQKPSRDICQRGTSLTIQCQVDSQVTMMFWYRQQPGQSLTLIATANQGSEATYESGFVIDKFPISRPNLTFSTLTVSNMSPEDSSIYLCSVGWDRDPSGANVLTFGAGSRLTVL.

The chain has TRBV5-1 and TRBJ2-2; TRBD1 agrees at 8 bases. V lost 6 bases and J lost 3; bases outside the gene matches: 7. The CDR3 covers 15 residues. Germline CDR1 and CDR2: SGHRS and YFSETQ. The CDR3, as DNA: TGCGCCAGCATCCCGGACAGGGAGGACACCGGGGAGCTGTTTTTT. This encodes CASIPDREDTGELFF.

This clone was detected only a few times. CDR3 protein: CASSVTSGGAGKTQYF. DNA of the CDR3: TGTGCCAGCAGTGTGACTAGCGGGGGGGCCGGAAAGACCCAGTACTTC. The V and J genes are TRBV27 and TRBJ2-5; 14 bases line up with TRBD2. The CDR3 runs to 16 residues. Germline assignment: CDR1 MNHEY and CDR2 SMNVEV (reference sequence). The J segment lost 6 bases and the V segment lost 5 bases, leaving 8 bases of the junction unmatched.

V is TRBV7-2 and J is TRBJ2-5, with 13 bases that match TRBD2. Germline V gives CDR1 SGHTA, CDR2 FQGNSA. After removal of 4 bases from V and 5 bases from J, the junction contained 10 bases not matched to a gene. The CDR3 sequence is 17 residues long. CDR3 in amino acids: CASSSHGLAGDGETQYF. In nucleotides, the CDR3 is TGTGCCAGCAGCTCCCACGGACTAGCGGGAGACGGTGAGACCCAGTACTTC. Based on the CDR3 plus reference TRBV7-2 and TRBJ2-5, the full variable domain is GAGVSQSPSNKVTEKGKDVELRCDPISGHTALYWYRQSLGQGLEFLIYFQGNSAPDKSGLPSDRFSAERTGGSVSTLTIQRTQQEDSAVYLCASSSHGLAGDGETQYFGPGTRLLVL.

The chain's CDR3 is CASSQGTGWVTEAFF. CDR3 nucleotides: TGTGCCAGCAGCCAAGGAACAGGGTGGGTCACTGAAGCTTTCTTT. The chain combines TRBV14 with TRBJ1-1; tentative D call: TRBD1 (6 bases). The V end lost 1 base, the J end lost 4 bases, and 13 bases lay between the germline ends. The CDR3 covers 15 residues. CDR1 is SGHDN, CDR2 FVKESK, per germline.

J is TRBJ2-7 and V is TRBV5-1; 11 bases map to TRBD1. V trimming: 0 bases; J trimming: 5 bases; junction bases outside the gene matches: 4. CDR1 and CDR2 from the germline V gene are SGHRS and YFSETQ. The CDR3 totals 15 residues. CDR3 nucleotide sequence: TGCGCCAGCAGCTTGGGGGGACAGGGGGTCCACGAGCAGTACTTC. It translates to CASSLGGQGVHEQYF. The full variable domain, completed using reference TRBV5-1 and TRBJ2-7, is KAGVTQTPRYLIKTRGQQVTLSCSPISGHRSVSWYQQTPGQGLQFLFEYFSETQRNKGNFPGRFSGRQFSNSRSEMNVSTLELGDSALYLCASSLGGQGVHEQYFGPGTRLTVT.

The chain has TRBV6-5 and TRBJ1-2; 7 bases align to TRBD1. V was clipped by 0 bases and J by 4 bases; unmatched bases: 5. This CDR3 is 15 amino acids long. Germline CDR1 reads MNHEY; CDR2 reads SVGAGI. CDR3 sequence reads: CASSYSIAGGYGYTF. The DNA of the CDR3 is TGTGCCAGCAGTTACTCGATTGCAGGGGGCTATGGCTACACCTTC.

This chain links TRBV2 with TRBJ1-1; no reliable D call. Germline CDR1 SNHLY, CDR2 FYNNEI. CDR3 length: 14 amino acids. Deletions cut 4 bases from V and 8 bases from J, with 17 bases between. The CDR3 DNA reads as TGTGCCAGCAGTGTAAGACTCGATCCACGGGAAGCTTTCTTT. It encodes CASSVRLDPREAFF. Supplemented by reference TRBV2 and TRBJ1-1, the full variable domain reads EPEVTQTPSHQVTQMGQEVILRCVPISNHLYFYWYRQILGQKVEFLVSFYNNEISEKSEIFDDQFSVERPDGSNFTLKIRSTKLEDSAMYFCASSVRLDPREAFFGQGTRLTVV.

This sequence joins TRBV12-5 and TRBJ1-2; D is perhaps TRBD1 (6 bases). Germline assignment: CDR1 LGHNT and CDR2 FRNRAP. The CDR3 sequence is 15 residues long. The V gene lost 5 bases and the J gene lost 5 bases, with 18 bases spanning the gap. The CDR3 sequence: CASGTTQGPLYGYTF. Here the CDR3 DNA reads TGTGCTAGTGGTACAACCCAGGGGCCACTTTATGGCTACACCTTC.

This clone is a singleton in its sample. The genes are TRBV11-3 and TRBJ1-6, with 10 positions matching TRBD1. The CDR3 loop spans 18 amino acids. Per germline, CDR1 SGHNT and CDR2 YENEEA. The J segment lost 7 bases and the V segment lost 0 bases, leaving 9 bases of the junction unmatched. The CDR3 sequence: CASSLDQGGTGANSPLHF. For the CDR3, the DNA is TGTGCCAGCAGCTTAGATCAAGGCGGGACAGGGGCGAATTCACCCCTCCACTTT. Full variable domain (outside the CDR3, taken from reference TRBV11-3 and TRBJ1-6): EAGVVQSPRYKIIEKKQPVAFWCNPISGHNTLYWYLQNLGQGPELLIRYENEEAVDDSQLPKDRFSAERLKGVDSTLKIQPAELGDSAVYLCASSLDQGGTGANSPLHFGNGTRLTVT.

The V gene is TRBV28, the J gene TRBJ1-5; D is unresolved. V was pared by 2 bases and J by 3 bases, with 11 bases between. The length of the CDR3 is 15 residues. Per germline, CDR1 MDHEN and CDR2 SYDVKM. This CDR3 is CASSLLDRLNQPQHF. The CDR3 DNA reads TGTGCCAGCAGTTTACTTGACCGACTCAATCAGCCCCAGCATTTT. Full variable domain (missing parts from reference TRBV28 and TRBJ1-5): DVKVTQSSRYLVKRTGEKVFLECVQDMDHENMFWYRQDPGLGLRLIYFSYDVKMKEKGDIPEGYSVSREKKERFSLILESASTNQTSMYLCASSLLDRLNQPQHFGDGTRLSIL.

The CDR3 here is CASSLQGFSDEQYF. In DNA form, the CDR3 reads TGTGCCAGTAGTTTACAGGGTTTTTCGGACGAGCAGTACTTC. The J gene is TRBJ2-7, the V gene TRBV19; TRBD1 is a possible D gene (6 bases). V dropped 5 bases and J dropped 5 bases, with 16 bases sitting between them. CDR1 and CDR2 from the germline V gene are LNHDA and SQIVND (reference sequence). The CDR3 loop spans 14 amino acids.

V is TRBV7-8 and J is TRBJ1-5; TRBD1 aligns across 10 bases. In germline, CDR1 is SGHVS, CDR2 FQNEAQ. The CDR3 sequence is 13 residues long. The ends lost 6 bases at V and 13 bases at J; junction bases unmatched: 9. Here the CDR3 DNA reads TGTGCCAGCAGTTCCGGGACAGGGGATCAACAGCATTTT. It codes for CASSSGTGDQQHF.

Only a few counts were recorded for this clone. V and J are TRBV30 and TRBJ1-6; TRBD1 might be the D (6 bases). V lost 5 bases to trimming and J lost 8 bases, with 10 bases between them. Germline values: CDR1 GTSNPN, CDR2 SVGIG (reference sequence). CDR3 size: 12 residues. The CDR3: CAWSAGDSPLHF. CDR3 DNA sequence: TGTGCCTGGTCAGCAGGGGATTCACCCCTCCACTTT.

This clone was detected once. CDR3 region: CASSYRGTEETQYF. In DNA, the CDR3 is TGTGCCAGCAGTTACCGCGGGACAGAAGAGACCCAGTACTTC. The V and J genes are TRBV6-6 and TRBJ2-5; possible D gene TRBD1, 7 bases. Trimming took off 2 bases at V and 3 bases at J, with 10 bases between the two ends. The CDR3 loop spans 14 amino acids. Germline V gene sequence: CDR1 MNHNY, CDR2 SVGAGI (reference sequence).

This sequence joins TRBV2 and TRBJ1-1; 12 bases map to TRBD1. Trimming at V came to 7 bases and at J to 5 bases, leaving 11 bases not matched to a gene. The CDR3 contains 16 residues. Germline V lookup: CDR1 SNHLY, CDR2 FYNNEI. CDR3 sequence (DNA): TGTGCCAGCATTCCGGGACAGGGGGCCGGGGGAACTGAAGCTTTCTTT. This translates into CASIPGQGAGGTEAFF.

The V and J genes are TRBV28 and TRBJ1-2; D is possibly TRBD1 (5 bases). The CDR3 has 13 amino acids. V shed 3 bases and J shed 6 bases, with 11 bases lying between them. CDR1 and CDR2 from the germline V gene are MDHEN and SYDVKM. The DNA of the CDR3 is TGTGCCAGCAGTTTTCCCCAGGGTCATGGCTACACCTTC. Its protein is CASSFPQGHGYTF.

CDR3 in DNA: TGTGCCAGCAGCATTGACAGGGAGGCTTTCTTT. This translates into CASSIDREAFF. The V gene is TRBV5-6, the J gene TRBJ1-1; 7 bases fit TRBD1. CDR3 length: 11 residues. V lost 4 bases to trimming and J lost 11 bases; unmatched junction nucleotides: 5. Germline CDR1 and CDR2: SGHDT and YYEEEE.

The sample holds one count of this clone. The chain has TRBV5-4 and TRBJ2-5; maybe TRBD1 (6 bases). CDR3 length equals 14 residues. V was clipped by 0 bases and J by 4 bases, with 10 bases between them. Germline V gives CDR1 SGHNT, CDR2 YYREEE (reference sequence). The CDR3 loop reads CASSLAGAVETQYF. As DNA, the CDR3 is TGTGCCAGCAGCTTGGCAGGGGCGGTAGAGACCCAGTACTTC.

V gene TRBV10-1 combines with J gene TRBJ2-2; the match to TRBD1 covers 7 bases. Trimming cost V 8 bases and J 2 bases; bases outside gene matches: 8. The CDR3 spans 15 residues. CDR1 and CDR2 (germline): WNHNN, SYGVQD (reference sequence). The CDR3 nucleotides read TGCGCCAGCGGCCCGGGACAGACCAACACCGGGGAGCTGTTTTTT. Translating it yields CASGPGQTNTGELFF.